The 27 T cell receptor beta chains in this list originate from one sample, sequenced in a study of CD8+ T cells in alopecia areata (dated by TCRdb to the late 2010s). Library prep was done by the immunoSEQ multiplex PCR assay. To provide template for TCR sequencing, every sample had RNA extracted and reverse transcribed into cDNA. The table comes from immuneACCESS by way of TCRdb, which keeps in-frame sequences with V and J called. Part of the clones is missing from these tables; in studies checked, under half for an unresolved V gene and the rest for unknown reasons. The sample counts over 100,000 clones, each observed more than once. Roughly 21% of the sample belongs to the ten largest clones. The sequencing input was lesional skin. These receptors were taken from a C3H/HeJ mouse with alopecia areata. This strain is of MHC haplotype H2-k.

About this clone itself: The listed genes are named as in mouse. The read ends 4 residues shy of where the CDR3 ends; the end is completed using the germline J gene. The gene calls are TRBV1 and TRBJ2-2, with 8 bases that match TRBD2. The junction had 7 bases not matched to a gene; V was cut back by 4 bases and J by 3 bases. Per the germline V gene, CDR1 is NSQYPW and CDR2 is LRSPGD (reference sequence). The CDR3 length is 16 residues. CDR3 sequence reads: CTCSGPGGRYTGQLYF. The CDR3 DNA, read in part, is TGCACCTGCAGTGGACCTGGGGGGCGTTACACCGGG.

About this clone itself: At residue 11, the TCRdb amino acid sequence and the translated nucleotide sequence differ, so the protein here is the DNA translation. Genes and germline come from the mouse. With the read ending 3 residues before the CDR3 end, the germline J gene is used to fill in that end. Other DNA sequences in the sample encode the same CDR3. The chain is built from TRBV1 and TRBJ1-6, with D perhaps TRBD1 (6 bases). Being an ORF, TRBJ1-6 has a function that is uncertain. Germline assignment: CDR1 NSQYPW and CDR2 LRSPGD (reference sequence). This CDR3 comprises 14 residues. Between the trimmed V and J ends, which lost 3 bases and 7 bases, there was a span of 10 bases. CDR3 DNA (partial): TGCACCTGCAGTGCGGGGGGGCGAAATTCGCCC. It is translated as CTCSAGGRNSP. The CDR3 as a whole reads CTCSAGGRNSPLYF.

This clone was detected a few times. The germline and genes are mouse ones. The DNA ends 4 residues before the CDR3 does, and the rest of the CDR3 is filled in from the germline J gene. The rearrangement joins TRBV19 to TRBJ2-5; TRBD1 matches at 8 bases. Germline V gives CDR1 FNHDT, CDR2 SITEND (reference sequence). The CDR3 runs 14 residues. The sequenced part of the CDR3 DNA is TGTGCCAGCAGTATACGGGACAGGAAAGAC. Translation: CASSIRDRKD. The full CDR3 protein is CASSIRDRKDTQYF.

In the case of this clone: Germline and genes: mouse. The CDR3 DNA, read in part, is TGTGCTAGCACCACCGGGACAAAAAACACCGGG. Translation: CASTTGTKNTG. The entire CDR3 reads CASTTGTKNTGQLYF. This chain uses TRBV17 with TRBJ2-2; D might be TRBD1 (6 bases). The read finishes 4 residues shy of the CDR3 end, and the germline J gene is used to complete it. Germline V CDR1 and CDR2: MNHDT, YYDKIL. V lost 7 bases, J lost 1 base, and 13 bases lay in between. The CDR3 is made up of 15 amino acids.

This clone was detected only a few times. The genes and germline here are from mouse. The read stops 4 residues short of the end of the CDR3; the missing end is completed from the germline J gene. The same CDR3 can be traced to other DNA sequences in this sample. The gene calls are TRBV13-1 and TRBJ2-1, with 12 bases that match TRBD2. The CDR3 has 16 amino acids. Germline loops: CDR1 NSHNY, CDR2 SYGAGN. The CDR3 DNA, read in part, is TGTGCCAGCAGTGAGACGACTGGGGGGGCGCGAGCT. It translates to CASSETTGGARA. In full, the CDR3 reads CASSETTGGARAEQFF.

This clone was counted a few times. Gene names follow the mouse nomenclature. The CDR3 extends 4 residues past the end of the read, so its final part is completed from the germline J gene. The V gene is TRBV1, the J gene TRBJ2-4; D possibly corresponds to TRBD1 (5 bases). The CDR3 has 14 residues. CDR1 is NSQYPW and CDR2 is LRSPGD in the germline V gene (reference sequence). The CDR3 reads CTCSADWTKNTLYF. The sequenced CDR3 bases are TGCACCTGCAGTGCAGATTGGACAAAAAAC.

Of note for this clone: These gene names are mouse names. Read coverage stops 4 residues before the CDR3 terminus; the germline J gene supplies the remainder. The sample carries other DNA sequences with the same CDR3. This rearrangement joins TRBV1 to TRBJ1-2, with TRBD1 as a possible D gene (5 bases). From germline, CDR1 is NSQYPW and CDR2 LRSPGD (reference sequence). The CDR3 has 16 amino acids. Trimming left V 0 bases short and J 3 bases short, with 14 bases between. The CDR3 protein is CTCSADHGQGHSDYTF. CDR3 DNA (partial): TGCACCTGCAGTGCAGATCACGGCCAGGGCCACTCC.

On this clone itself: Genes and germline are mouse. Read coverage stops 4 residues before the CDR3 terminus; the germline J gene supplies the remainder. The rearrangement uses TRBV16 and TRBJ2-1, with TRBD2 matching over 9 bases. The CDR3 is 13 amino acids. The ends lost 5 bases at V and 4 bases at J; junction bases unmatched: 0. The germline gives CDR1 SGHSA, CDR2 FRNQAP. The CDR3 reads CASSGTGYAEQFF. CDR3 DNA, as far as it was read: TGTGCAAGCAGCGGGACTGGGTATGCT.

Remarks on this clone: Gene names refer to mouse genes. This chain's CDR3 is CASSINLGGRRAETLYF. CDR3 DNA, as far as it was read: TGTGCCAGCAGTATAAATCTGGGGGGGAGGAGAGCAGAA. This chain connects TRBV19 to TRBJ2-3, with 9 bases that match TRBD2. The CDR3 end is not reached by the read, which stops 4 residues before it; the germline J gene fills it in. The CDR3 has 17 residues. Germline V gene lookup returns CDR1 FNHDT and CDR2 SITEND (reference sequence). Losses at the gene ends were 1 base for V and 3 bases for J; bases not matched to a gene: 9.

As to this clone: Gene names follow the mouse nomenclature. The sequenced CDR3 bases are TGTGCCAGCGGTGGCCGGGACAGGGGTTCCGGG. It is translated as CASGGRDRGSG. The whole CDR3 protein reads CASGGRDRGSGQLYF. V usage is TRBV13-2 and J usage is TRBJ2-2; 10 nucleotides match TRBD1. The read falls 4 residues short of the CDR3 end, and the missing part is taken from the germline J gene. J lost 6 bases, V lost 3 bases, and 5 bases had no gene match. Germline V gene data show CDR1 as NNHNN and CDR2 as SYGAGS (reference sequence). The length of the CDR3 is 15 residues.

This clone was counted only a few times. Each gene name is a mouse one. Read data end 4 residues before the CDR3 end; the end is taken from the germline J gene. The chain carries TRBV1 and TRBJ2-7; TRBD2 is a possible D gene (6 bases). Germline V lookup: CDR1 NSQYPW, CDR2 LRSPGD (reference sequence). The V gene lost 0 bases and the J gene lost 0 bases, with 9 bases spanning the gap. This CDR3 spans 15 amino acids. Partial CDR3 DNA: TGCACCTGCAGTGCAGATGGGGACTTCTCCTAT. Translated, it gives CTCSADGDFSY. The entire CDR3 is CTCSADGDFSYEQYF.

This clone was seen repeatedly, ten times or more. Gene labels here are mouse ones. The read finishes 4 residues shy of the CDR3 end, and the germline J gene is used to complete it. The chain is built from TRBV13-3 and TRBJ2-3, with 7 bases aligning to TRBD1. Germline V gene sequence: CDR1 NNHDY, CDR2 SYVADS. The length of the CDR3 is 13 residues. V shed 9 bases, J shed 3 bases, and the junction held 7 bases outside the gene matches. The CDR3 bases that were read are TGTGCCACACGGGGACAGAGGGCAGAA. Protein product: CATRGQRAE. The complete CDR3 protein is CATRGQRAETLYF.

Turning to this clone: The protein recorded in TCRdb does not match the translated DNA at residue 13; the protein presented here comes from translating the DNA. Mouse gene names and germline throughout. The DNA ends 3 residues before the CDR3 does, and the rest of the CDR3 is filled in from the germline J gene. This chain uses TRBV19 with TRBJ1-3; the D gene is possibly TRBD1 (5 bases). V was trimmed by 4 bases and J by 0 bases, leaving 14 bases between them. The CDR3 covers 16 residues. Germline V CDR1 and CDR2: FNHDT, SITEND (reference sequence). CDR3 protein: CASSPTRQNSGNTLYF. CDR3 DNA (partial): TGTGCCAGCAGTCCTACCCGACAGAATTCTGGAAATACG.

This clone turned up a few times. Gene names denote mouse genes. The read comes to an end 4 residues before the CDR3 does, leaving the germline J gene to fill in the end. Other DNA variants within this sample encode the same CDR3. V is TRBV19 and J is TRBJ2-1, with 10 bases aligning to TRBD2. This CDR3 spans 16 amino acids. V lost 1 base to trimming and J lost 2 bases; unmatched junction nucleotides: 3. Germline V gene sequence: CDR1 FNHDT, CDR2 SITEND (reference sequence). The sequenced CDR3 bases are TGTGCCAGCAGTATACGGGACTGGGGCGACTATGCT. Residues: CASSIRDWGDYA. The whole CDR3 sequence reads CASSIRDWGDYAEQFF.

This clone was counted only a few times. Gene names denote mouse genes. The read gets to within 4 residues of the CDR3 end, and the germline J gene fills in the rest. The rearrangement links TRBV13-3 to TRBJ2-3; the match to TRBD2 covers 7 bases. CDR1 NNHDY and CDR2 SYVADS come from the germline V gene. The CDR3 length is 13 residues. CDR3 region: CASSEGLRETLYF. The CDR3 DNA, read in part, is TGTGCCAGCAGTGAGGGACTGAGAGAA.

This clone was counted only a few times. The listed genes are named as in mouse. The CDR3 end falls 4 residues outside the read, so it is completed with the germline J gene. The chain recombines TRBV13-3 with TRBJ1-2; 7 positions agree with TRBD1. CDR1 and CDR2 (germline): NNHDY, SYVADS. The V and J ends lost 2 bases and 0 bases, in that order; junction bases with no gene match: 4. This CDR3 contains 15 residues. The CDR3 spells CASSEGGTANSDYTF. CDR3 bases read: TGTGCCAGCAGTGAAGGGGGGACAGCAAACTCC.

The sample holds a few counts of this clone. TCRdb and the translated DNA give different amino acids at residue 15; the protein presented here is the one translated from the DNA. Germline and genes here are mouse. The CDR3 extends 3 residues past the end of the read, so its final part is completed from the germline J gene. The genes are TRBV1 and TRBJ1-3; 12 nucleotides match TRBD1. CDR1 is NSQYPW, CDR2 LRSPGD, per germline (reference sequence). The CDR3 has 18 amino acids. Trimming removed 1 base from V and 3 bases from J; junction bases left unmatched: 7. CDR3 DNA, as far as it was read: TGCACCTGCAGTGCAGTTAGCCGGGACAGGGGGCTTGGAAATACG. This translates into CTCSAVSRDRGLGNT. The CDR3 in its entirety is CTCSAVSRDRGLGNTLYF.

Note on this clone: Gene names and germline match the mouse. The read halts 4 residues ahead of the CDR3 end, with the missing end drawn from the germline J gene. The V call is TRBV13-3, the J call TRBJ1-4; TRBD1 matches 9 bases. CDR1 and CDR2 from the germline V gene are NNHDY and SYVADS. V was pared by 1 base and J by 0 bases, with 4 bases of the junction left unmatched. The length of the CDR3 is 17 residues. This CDR3 is CASSDITGGISNERLFF. CDR3 DNA (partial): TGTGCCAGCAGTGATATTACAGGGGGCATTTCCAACGAA.

This clone occurred a few times. Gene names are mouse gene names. The read finishes 4 residues shy of the CDR3 end, and the germline J gene is used to complete it. V usage is TRBV1 and J usage is TRBJ1-4; TRBD1 aligns across 7 bases. V shed 3 bases and J 4 bases; nucleotides not matched to a gene: 5. The CDR3 sequence is 15 residues long. In germline, CDR1 is NSQYPW, CDR2 LRSPGD (reference sequence). The CDR3: CTCSADRRVNERLFF. The sequenced part of the CDR3 DNA is TGCACCTGCAGTGCGGACAGGAGGGTCAACGAA.

On this clone itself: Mouse germline and gene names are used. The read comes to an end 4 residues before the CDR3 does, leaving the germline J gene to fill in the end. V usage is TRBV13-1 and J usage is TRBJ2-5; TRBD2 matches 11 bases. The trim removed 2 bases at V and 3 bases at J, leaving 2 bases unmatched. CDR1 is NSHNY, CDR2 SYGAGN, per germline. The CDR3 totals 15 residues. The chain's CDR3 is CASSEGLGGQDTQYF. The covered CDR3 bases are TGTGCCAGCAGTGAAGGACTGGGGGGTCAAGAC.

There are a few counts of this clone. Here the gene names and germline are mouse. The read falls 4 residues short of the CDR3 end, and the missing part is taken from the germline J gene. V usage is TRBV14 and J usage is TRBJ2-7; perhaps TRBD1 as D (6 bases). Germline CDR1 SGHDT, CDR2 FRDEAV. This CDR3 comprises 13 residues. The CDR3 bases that were read are TGTGCCAGCAGTTTCCAGGGACAATAT. This translates into CASSFQGQY. The full CDR3 protein is CASSFQGQYEQYF.

This clone was seen ten or more times. Gene and germline names: mouse. The CDR3 goes on 4 residues after the read ends, and that part is filled in from the germline J gene. The chain recombines TRBV13-2 with TRBJ2-7; 9 nucleotides match TRBD2. With 0 bases clipped from V and 0 bases from J, the junction kept 4 bases outside the gene matches. Germline assignment: CDR1 NNHNN and CDR2 SYGAGS (reference sequence). This CDR3 spans 16 amino acids. The sequenced CDR3 bases are TGTGCCAGCGGTGATGCAGACTGGGGGAGCTCCTAT. Encoded protein: CASGDADWGSSY. The complete CDR3 sequence is CASGDADWGSSYEQYF.

This clone appeared a few times. Mouse names are used for the genes. The sequenced fragment ends 4 residues before the CDR3 boundary, so the rest is inferred from the germline J gene. The chain uses TRBV13-3 and TRBJ2-1, with 7 bases identical to TRBD2. This CDR3 has 14 amino acids. Germline values: CDR1 NNHDY, CDR2 SYVADS. V trimming: 5 bases; J trimming: 4 bases; junction bases outside the gene matches: 6. The CDR3 bases that were read are TGTGCCAGCAGCAACTGGGGTATTTATGCT. Translating it yields CASSNWGIYA. The full CDR3 sequence reads CASSNWGIYAEQFF.

As concerns this clone: Germline and genes: mouse. The read terminates 4 residues before the CDR3 end, so the remaining end is supplied by the germline J gene. The rearrangement joins TRBV1 to TRBJ1-4, with D possibly being TRBD1 (5 bases). The germline V gene has CDR1 NSQYPW and CDR2 LRSPGD (reference sequence). The CDR3 covers 17 residues. V was pared by 0 bases and J by 0 bases, with 11 bases between. The CDR3 bases that were read are TGCACCTGCAGTGCAGATGGGGGGGTCCTTTCCAACGAA. Its translation is CTCSADGGVLSNE. The CDR3 as a whole reads CTCSADGGVLSNERLFF.

This clone was seen only a few times. Gene names follow the mouse nomenclature. The CDR3 end is not reached by the read, which stops 4 residues before it; the germline J gene fills it in. V gene TRBV29 combines with J gene TRBJ1-4; perhaps TRBD1 as D (6 bases). Looked up from germline, CDR1 is MSHET and CDR2 is SYDVDS. With 6 bases removed from V and 0 bases from J, the gap between germline ends came to 11 bases. The CDR3 length is 15 residues. CDR3 region: CASRAGTISNERLFF. The sequenced part of the CDR3 DNA is TGTGCTAGCAGGGCCGGGACAATTTCCAACGAA.

Of note for this clone: The genes and germline here are from mouse. The read ends 4 residues before the CDR3 terminus; that terminus is restored from the germline J gene. V usage is TRBV13-2 and J usage is TRBJ1-1; TRBD1 aligns across 9 bases. Per germline, CDR1 NNHNN and CDR2 SYGAGS (reference sequence). This CDR3 comprises 15 residues. The CDR3 here is CASGDETGGDAEVFF. The CDR3 bases that were read are TGTGCCAGCGGTGATGAAACAGGGGGCGATGCA.

This clone was picked up a small number of times. The gene names given are mouse names. The DNA ends 4 residues before the CDR3 does, and the rest of the CDR3 is filled in from the germline J gene. This chain links TRBV13-3 with TRBJ2-4, with 11 bases that match TRBD2. V was pared by 0 bases and J by 0 bases, with 9 bases of the junction left unmatched. The CDR3 covers 19 residues. Germline CDR1 is NNHDY and CDR2 is SYVADS. The CDR3 loop is CASSDDYPGLGASQNTLYF. CDR3 bases read: TGTGCCAGCAGTGATGATTATCCGGGACTGGGGGCTAGTCAAAAC.